This T cell receptor (beta chain) is from a study of OX40 agonist ivuxolimab in advanced cancers. Study information: Recorded diagnoses for dose-escalation patients were hepatocellular carcinoma, melanoma, renal cell or head and neck cancer. Findings and caveats of the study: A proportion of nonresponders additionally exhibited low normalized T-cell clonal expansion. On average, a greater number of expanded clones characterised CD8+ T cells relative to CD4+.

Per germline, CDR1 MDHEN and CDR2 SYDVKM. V was trimmed by 7 bases and J by 8 bases, leaving 17 bases between them. The CDR3 has 14 amino acids. With regard to this clone: The antigen remains undetermined.

Measured with immunoSEQ multiplex PCR; TCRdb has only the in-frame clones, and not every one. Of about 55,000 clones listed, approximately 83% were seen once; the top ten hold about 13%. With baseline, cycle 4 day 1, and cycle 7 day 1 as timepoints, blood was sampled. V and J are TRBV28 and TRBJ1-4, with a tentative D call TRBD1 (5 bases). The sequenced sample was CD4+ or CD8+ T cells sorted from blood, obtained in a trial of the OX40 agonist ivuxolimab. This TCR came from an adult with an advanced solid tumor such as melanoma, head and neck, liver or kidney cancer. The CDR3 reads CASTDRGEGEKLFF. The CDR3 nucleotides are TGTGCCAGCACAGATCGGGGGGAGGGGGAAAAACTGTTTTTT.